This T cell receptor (beta chain) was captured in a study of blood T cell repertoires in COVID-19. In the study overall: In each case, the material was cDNA or gDNA derived from T cells, B-cell-depleted T cells, or PBMCs.

The V end was cut by 2 bases, the J end by 3 bases, with 8 bases between. This CDR3 has 14 residues. The germline V gene encodes CDR1 SNHLY and CDR2 FYNNEI. Study members were between about 18 and 100 years old and lived in 24 US regions. Measured with immunoSEQ multiplex PCR; TCRdb has only the in-frame clones, and not every one. The data show around 300,000 clones, about 87% seen once. The rearrangement links TRBV2 to TRBJ1-5; D is unresolved. Source material: PBMCs or T cells enriched from blood (not recorded which). The receptor was isolated from a woman aged 30 to 39 who had recovered from COVID-19. The CDR3 here is CASSEQRLNQPQHF. The CDR3 DNA is TGTGCCAGCAGTGAACAGAGACTCAATCAGCCCCAGCATTTT.